The 26 T cell receptor beta chains reported below all come from one sample, sequenced in a study of T-cell reconstitution after alpha-beta-depleted transplantation in children. Preparing the TCRbeta library involved the use of unique molecular identifiers. In TCRdb, the PCR reads were re-called with MiXCR into one record per CDR3 protein. The sample consists of some 75,000 distinct CDR3 sequences, approximately 7.3% of them appearing once. The material was PBMCs from the stem cell graft donor, obtained from the stem cell graft. The receptors come from a human donor who donated a stem cell graft to a child with acute lymphoblastic leukemia.

This clonotype was counted at least ten times. The rearrangement links TRBV19 to TRBJ1-2; tentative D call: TRBD1 (5 bases). Germline loops: CDR1 LNHDA, CDR2 SQIVND (reference sequence). V shed 5 bases and J shed 6 bases, with 31 bases lying between them. The CDR3 runs 19 residues. For the CDR3, the DNA is TGTGCCAGTAGTGGGGCCTGGTGGAAGGGCAGGGAAGAAAAAGATGGCTACACCTTC. Protein sequence: CASSGAWWKGREEKDGYTF.

This clonotype was detected many times. The rearrangement links TRBV25-1 to TRBJ1-2, with TRBD1 matching 9 bases. The CDR3 sequence is 14 residues long. After removal of 1 base from V and 5 bases from J, the junction contained 2 bases not matched to a gene. Germline V gene lookup returns CDR1 MGHDK and CDR2 SYGVNS. The CDR3 spells CASSELGQGYGYTF. In nucleotides, the CDR3 is TGTGCCAGCAGTGAATTGGGACAGGGATATGGCTACACCTTC.

This clonotype occurred many times. The chain uses TRBV7-2 and TRBJ2-6; D may be TRBD1 (6 bases). CDR1 SGHTA and CDR2 FQGNSA come from the germline V gene. The CDR3 loop spans 19 amino acids. V was pared by 5 bases and J by 0 bases, with 20 bases between. The CDR3 here is CASSRRTATESSGANVLTF. The DNA of the CDR3 is TGTGCCAGCAGCCGGCGGACAGCCACGGAGAGCTCTGGGGCCAACGTCCTGACTTTC.

This clonotype was counted many times. J is TRBJ2-7 and V is TRBV19; 10 bases align to TRBD1. Per the germline V gene, CDR1 is LNHDA and CDR2 is SQIVND (reference sequence). CDR3 size: 14 residues. The ends lost 8 bases at V and 6 bases at J; junction bases unmatched: 10. The CDR3 reads CASGSGQGTGEQYF. The CDR3 DNA follows: TGTGCCAGTGGCTCGGGACAGGGGACAGGCGAGCAGTACTTC. The complete variable domain, with remaining parts taken from reference TRBV19 and TRBJ2-7, reads DGGITQSPKYLFRKEGQNVTLSCEQNLNHDAMYWYRQDPGQGLRLIYYSQIVNDFQKGDIAEGYSVSREKKESFPLTVTSAQKNPTAFYLCASGSGQGTGEQYFGPGTRLTVT.

The chain couples TRBV13 to TRBJ1-4; no clear D. The CDR3 consists of 14 residues. Germline assignment: CDR1 PRHDT and CDR2 FYEKMQ (reference sequence). Trimming took 1 base from V and 5 from J, leaving 8 bases between them. The CDR3 sequence is CASSLEGSNEKLFF. Written as DNA, the CDR3 is TGTGCCAGCAGCTTAGAAGGCAGCAATGAAAAACTGTTTTTT.

This chain links TRBV4-1 with TRBJ2-7; 8 positions agree with TRBD1. Per germline, CDR1 MGHRA and CDR2 YSYEKL. V lost 3 bases and J lost 2; bases outside the gene matches: 9. This CDR3 contains 16 residues. CDR3 nucleotide sequence: TGCGCCAGCAGCCACCTCACTCGGGACAGGACCTACGAGCAGTACTTC. It translates to CASSHLTRDRTYEQYF.

This clonotype has at least ten counts. The chain joins TRBV12-3 or TRBV12-4 to TRBJ1-3; D unresolved. Trimming removed 10 bases at V and 4 bases at J, with 14 bases between. The CDR3 extends over 13 amino acids. Written as DNA, the CDR3 is TGTGCCAACGCGGTTTTAGGCGGAAACACCATATATTTT. This codes for CANAVLGGNTIYF.

This clonotype was seen at least ten times. V and J are TRBV29-1 and TRBJ2-7; 10 bases align to TRBD2. Trimming removed 7 bases from V and 6 bases from J; junction bases left unmatched: 15. CDR1 is SQVTM, CDR2 ANQGSEA, per germline. The CDR3 loop spans 15 amino acids. CDR3 region: CSAGTSSGSWGEQYF. As DNA, the CDR3 is TGCAGCGCCGGAACCTCTAGCGGGAGTTGGGGCGAGCAGTACTTC.

This clonotype was counted many times. The chain combines TRBV15 with TRBJ2-7; D tentatively reads TRBD1 or TRBD2 (5 bases each). The CDR3 length is 15 residues. CDR1 is LNHNV and CDR2 is YYDKDF in the germline V gene (reference sequence). V was trimmed by 0 bases and J by 4 bases, leaving 13 bases between them. CDR3 nucleotide sequence: TGTGCCACCAGCAGAGATAGGAAGGGACCATACGAGCAGTACTTC. Residues: CATSRDRKGPYEQYF.

In this sample, this clonotype turned up many times. The rearrangement joins TRBV7-9 to TRBJ1-1, with D tentatively TRBD1 (5 bases). The CDR3 extends over 15 amino acids. CDR1 and CDR2 from the germline V gene are SEHNR and FQNEAQ (reference sequence). V dropped 0 bases and J dropped 4 bases, with 12 bases sitting between them. CDR3 sequence reads: CASSLAGRVGTEAFF. As DNA, the CDR3 is TGTGCCAGCAGCTTAGCGGGCAGGGTGGGCACTGAAGCTTTCTTT.

This clonotype showed up many times. The J gene is TRBJ2-2, the V gene TRBV27; TRBD1 might be the D (6 bases). CDR3 size: 14 residues. In germline, CDR1 is MNHEY, CDR2 SMNVEV (reference sequence). The V gene lost 6 bases and the J gene lost 2 bases, with 10 bases spanning the gap. CDR3 loop: CASRRTANTGELFF. DNA for the CDR3: TGTGCCAGCAGGCGGACAGCCAACACCGGGGAGCTGTTTTTT.

This clonotype was observed many times. The chain joins TRBV20-1 to TRBJ2-1; 7 bases are a match to TRBD1. V lost 0 bases and J lost 0; bases outside the gene matches: 5. This CDR3 contains 16 residues. The germline gives CDR1 DFQATT, CDR2 SNEGSKA (reference sequence). The CDR3, as DNA: TGCAGTGCTAGAGATAGAGGGGGCTACTCCTACAATGAGCAGTTCTTC. This gives the protein CSARDRGGYSYNEQFF.

This clonotype was found many times. The V gene is TRBV7-2, the J gene TRBJ2-5; 9 bases align to TRBD2. CDR1 is SGHTA, CDR2 FQGNSA, per germline. CDR3 size: 14 residues. After removal of 5 bases from V and 4 bases from J, the junction contained 5 bases not matched to a gene. Here the CDR3 reads CASSLQAGGETQYF. CDR3 sequence (DNA): TGTGCCAGCAGCCTACAAGCGGGGGGAGAGACCCAGTACTTC.

In its sample, this clonotype was seen many times. The chain recombines TRBV9 with TRBJ2-3, with TRBD2 matching over 11 bases. CDR3 length equals 15 residues. V lost 3 bases and J lost 7; bases outside the gene matches: 7. Germline V CDR1 and CDR2: SGDLS, YYNGEE. The CDR3 DNA is TGTGCCAGCAGCGCCGGGACTAGCGGTGGACATACGCAGTATTTT. Its protein product is CASSAGTSGGHTQYF.

This clonotype has ten or more counts. This sequence joins TRBV29-1 and TRBJ2-5, with TRBD2 identical over 8 bases. The CDR3 consists of 14 residues. Germline loops: CDR1 SQVTM, CDR2 ANQGSEA. The junction had 10 bases not matched to a gene; V was cut back by 7 bases and J by 3 bases. This CDR3 reads CSASTGTREETQYF. The CDR3 DNA is TGCAGCGCCTCAACCGGGACTAGAGAAGAGACCCAGTACTTC.

This clonotype was picked up many times. The V call is TRBV9, the J call TRBJ1-3; TRBD1 agrees at 7 bases. The CDR3 totals 20 residues. The ends lost 3 bases at V and 2 bases at J; junction bases unmatched: 20. Germline V gene lookup returns CDR1 SGDLS and CDR2 YYNGEE. The CDR3 sequence: CASSASRGSRRGQPGNTIYF. The CDR3 nucleotides are TGTGCCAGCAGCGCCTCCCGGGGCTCGAGAAGGGGGCAACCTGGAAACACCATATATTTT.

This clonotype was recorded at least ten times. The chain is built from TRBV6-5 and TRBJ2-3, with D possibly TRBD1 on 6 matching bases. Germline CDR1 reads MNHEY; CDR2 reads SVGAGI. V was trimmed by 2 bases and J by 5 bases, leaving 8 bases between them. This CDR3 contains 13 residues. CDR3 bases: TGTGCCAGCAGTTACCAGGGGATAGATACGCAGTATTTT. Protein sequence: CASSYQGIDTQYF.

The V and J genes are TRBV10-1 and TRBJ2-2; D gene unclear. Trimming took 2 bases from V and 0 from J, leaving 16 bases between them. The CDR3 loop spans 18 amino acids. CDR1 is WNHNN and CDR2 is SYGVQD in the germline V gene (reference sequence). This CDR3 is CASSEEMGGDANTGELFF. For the CDR3, the DNA is TGCGCCAGCAGTGAGGAGATGGGTGGAGACGCGAACACCGGGGAGCTGTTTTTT.

The chain's CDR3 is CASSYRGDSNQPQHF. The CDR3 DNA reads as TGTGCCAGCAGTTACAGGGGGGATAGCAATCAGCCCCAGCATTTT. The rearrangement links TRBV6-5 to TRBJ1-5; D possibly corresponds to TRBD1 (6 bases). Germline V lookup: CDR1 MNHEY, CDR2 SVGAGI. V was cut by 2 bases and J by 0 bases, with 8 bases left in between. There are 15 residues in the CDR3.

In its sample, this clonotype was seen many times. This chain joins TRBV7-8 and TRBJ2-1; 11 nucleotides agree with TRBD2. Germline lookup yields CDR1 SGHVS and CDR2 FQNEAQ. The CDR3 is made up of 17 amino acids. V was pared by 5 bases and J by 4 bases, with 10 bases of the junction left unmatched. CDR3 amino acids: CASSPRALAGGYNEQFF. In DNA, the CDR3 is TGTGCCAGCAGCCCGCGAGCCCTAGCGGGGGGTTACAATGAGCAGTTCTTC.

This clonotype was seen many times. V is TRBV7-2 and J is TRBJ2-4; 9 bases agree with TRBD1. The CDR3 covers 13 residues. V was pared by 4 bases and J by 6 bases, with 1 base of the junction left unmatched. Germline CDR1 reads SGHTA; CDR2 reads FQGNSA. The CDR3 spells CASSWDRANIQYF. Here the CDR3 DNA reads TGTGCCAGCAGCTGGGACAGGGCAAACATTCAGTACTTC.

This clonotype has a count of ten or more. The rearrangement joins TRBV20-1 to TRBJ2-7; 8 positions match TRBD2. V shed 5 bases, J shed 3 bases, and the junction held 9 bases outside the gene matches. The V gene's germline CDR1 is DFQATT and CDR2 SNEGSKA (reference sequence). CDR3 length equals 14 residues. The CDR3 loop reads CSAPVTSGGYEQYF. CDR3 DNA: TGCAGTGCTCCAGTCACTAGCGGCGGCTACGAGCAGTACTTC.

This clonotype has ten or more counts. J is TRBJ1-1 and V is TRBV12-3 or TRBV12-4, with 8 bases identical to TRBD1. The CDR3 length is 13 residues. V lost 5 bases and J lost 6; bases outside the gene matches: 5. The chain's CDR3 is CASSEDRAPEAFF. CDR3 DNA: TGTGCCAGCAGTGAGGACAGGGCCCCTGAAGCTTTCTTT.

The chain recombines TRBV2 with TRBJ2-1, with 10 bases identical to TRBD2. V dropped 7 bases and J dropped 8; count of bases not matched to a gene: 8. CDR1 and CDR2 from the germline V gene are SNHLY and FYNNEI. This CDR3 has 14 amino acids. The CDR3 here is CASNEREGRYEQFF. Written as DNA, the CDR3 is TGTGCCAGCAATGAGCGGGAGGGCCGGTATGAGCAGTTCTTC.

This rearrangement joins TRBV6-2 or TRBV6-3 to TRBJ2-7; D gene unclear. The V end was cut by 0 bases, the J end by 3 bases, with 18 bases between. The CDR3 is 17 amino acids. Looked up from germline, CDR1 is MNHEY and CDR2 is SVGEGT. The CDR3 bases are TGTGCCAGCAGTTACTCCTCCAGTCGGGCCACGCTCTACGAGCAGTACTTC. Protein: CASSYSSSRATLYEQYF.

This clonotype has ten or more counts. V is TRBV28 and J is TRBJ2-1; the match to TRBD2 covers 13 bases. J lost 5 bases, V lost 4 bases, and 5 bases had no gene match. Germline V gene sequence: CDR1 MDHEN, CDR2 SYDVKM. The CDR3 totals 16 residues. The CDR3 DNA follows: TGTGCCAGCAGTTCCCCGGGACTAGCGGGGCACAATGAGCAGTTCTTC. This sequence encodes CASSSPGLAGHNEQFF.